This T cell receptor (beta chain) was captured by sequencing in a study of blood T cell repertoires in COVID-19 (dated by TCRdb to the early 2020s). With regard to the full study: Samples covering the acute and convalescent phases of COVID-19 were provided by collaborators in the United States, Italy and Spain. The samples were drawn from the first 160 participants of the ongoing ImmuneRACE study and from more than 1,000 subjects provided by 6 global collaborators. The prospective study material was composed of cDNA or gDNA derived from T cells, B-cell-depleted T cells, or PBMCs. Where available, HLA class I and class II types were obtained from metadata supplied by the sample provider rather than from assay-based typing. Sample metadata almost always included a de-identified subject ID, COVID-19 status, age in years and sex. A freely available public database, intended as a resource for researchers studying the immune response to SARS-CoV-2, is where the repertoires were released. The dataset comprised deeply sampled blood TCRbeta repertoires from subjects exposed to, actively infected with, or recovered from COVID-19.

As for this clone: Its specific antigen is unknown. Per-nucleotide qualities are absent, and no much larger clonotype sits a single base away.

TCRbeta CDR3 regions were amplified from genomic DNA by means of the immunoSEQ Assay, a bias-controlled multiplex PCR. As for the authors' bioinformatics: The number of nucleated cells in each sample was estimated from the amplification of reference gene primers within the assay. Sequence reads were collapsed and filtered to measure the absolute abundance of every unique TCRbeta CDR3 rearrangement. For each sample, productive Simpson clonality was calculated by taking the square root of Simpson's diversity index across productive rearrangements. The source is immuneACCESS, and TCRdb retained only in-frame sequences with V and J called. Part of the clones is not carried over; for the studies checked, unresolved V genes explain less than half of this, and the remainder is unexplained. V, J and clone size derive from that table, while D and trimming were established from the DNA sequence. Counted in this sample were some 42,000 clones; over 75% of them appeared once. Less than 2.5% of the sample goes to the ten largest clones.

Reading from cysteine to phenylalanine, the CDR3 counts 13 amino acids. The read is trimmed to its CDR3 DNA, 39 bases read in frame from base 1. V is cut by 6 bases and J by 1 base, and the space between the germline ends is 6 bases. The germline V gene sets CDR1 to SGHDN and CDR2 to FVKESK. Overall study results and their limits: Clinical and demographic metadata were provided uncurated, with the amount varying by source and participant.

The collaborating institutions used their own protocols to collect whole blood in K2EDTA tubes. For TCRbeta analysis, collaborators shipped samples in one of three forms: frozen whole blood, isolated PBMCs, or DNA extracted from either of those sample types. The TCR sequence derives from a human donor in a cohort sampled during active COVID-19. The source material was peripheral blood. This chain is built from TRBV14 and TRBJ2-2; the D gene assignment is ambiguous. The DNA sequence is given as TGTGCCAGCAGGGCAGAGAACACCGGGGAGCTGTTTTTT. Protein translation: CASRAENTGELFF. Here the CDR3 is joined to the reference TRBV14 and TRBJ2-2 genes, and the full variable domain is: EAGVTQFPSHSVIEKGQTVTLRCDPISGHDNLYWYRRVMGKEIKFLLHFVKESKQDESGMPNNRFLAERTGGTYSTLKVQPAELEDSGVYFCASRAENTGELFFGEGSRLTVL.